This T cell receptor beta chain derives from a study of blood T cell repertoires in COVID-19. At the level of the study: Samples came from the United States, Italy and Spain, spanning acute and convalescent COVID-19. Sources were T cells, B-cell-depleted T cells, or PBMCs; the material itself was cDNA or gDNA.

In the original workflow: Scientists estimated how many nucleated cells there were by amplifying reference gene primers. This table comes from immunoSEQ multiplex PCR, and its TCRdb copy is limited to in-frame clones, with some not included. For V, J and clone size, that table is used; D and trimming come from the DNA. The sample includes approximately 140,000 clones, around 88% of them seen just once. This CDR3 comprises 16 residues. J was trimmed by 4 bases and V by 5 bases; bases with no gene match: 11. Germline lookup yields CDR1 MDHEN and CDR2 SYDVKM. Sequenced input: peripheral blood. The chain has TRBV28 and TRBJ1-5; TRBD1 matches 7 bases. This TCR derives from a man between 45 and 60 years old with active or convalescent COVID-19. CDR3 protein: CASSPIRTGINQPQHF. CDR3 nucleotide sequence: TGTGCCAGCAGTCCAATCAGGACAGGAATAAATCAGCCCCAGCATTTT.